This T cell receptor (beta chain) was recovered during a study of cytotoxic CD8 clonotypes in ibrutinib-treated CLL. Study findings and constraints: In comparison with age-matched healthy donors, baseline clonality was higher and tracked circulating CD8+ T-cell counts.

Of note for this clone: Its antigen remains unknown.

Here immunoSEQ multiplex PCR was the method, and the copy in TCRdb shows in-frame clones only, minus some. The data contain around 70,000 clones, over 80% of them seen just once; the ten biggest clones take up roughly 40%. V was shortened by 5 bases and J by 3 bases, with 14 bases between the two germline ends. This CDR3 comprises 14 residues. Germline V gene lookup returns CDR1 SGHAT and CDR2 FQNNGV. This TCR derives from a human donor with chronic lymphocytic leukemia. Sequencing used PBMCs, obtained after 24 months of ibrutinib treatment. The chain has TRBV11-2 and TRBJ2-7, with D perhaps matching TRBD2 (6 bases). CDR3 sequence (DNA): TGTGCCAGCAGCCCCTGGGGACTGAGCTACGAGCAGTACTTC. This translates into CASSPWGLSYEQYF.